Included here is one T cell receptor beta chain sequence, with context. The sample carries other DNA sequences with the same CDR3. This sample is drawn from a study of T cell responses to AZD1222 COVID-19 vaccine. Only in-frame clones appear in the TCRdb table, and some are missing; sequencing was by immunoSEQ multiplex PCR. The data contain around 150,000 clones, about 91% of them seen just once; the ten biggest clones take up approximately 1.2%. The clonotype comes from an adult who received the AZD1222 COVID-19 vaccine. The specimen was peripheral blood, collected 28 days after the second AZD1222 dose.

CDR3 DNA sequence: TGTGCCAGCAGTTTGACCAATCAGCCCCAGCATTTT. Residues: CASSLTNQPQHF. V and J are TRBV12-3 or TRBV12-4 and TRBJ1-5; D is unclear. V lost 3 bases, J lost 3 bases, and 3 bases lay in between. This CDR3 is built from 12 residues.